This is a list of T cell receptor beta chains from one sample in a study of blood T cell repertoires in COVID-19. Assay used: immunoSEQ multiplex PCR; TCRdb lists only in-frame clones, some missing. The table lists around 110,000 clones, roughly 79% of them singletons. The sequencing input was peripheral blood. The receptors were gathered from a man aged 70 or older with active or convalescent COVID-19. Each CDR3 is given with its conserved first and last residue. The order of the fields is V gene, J gene, D gene, clone size, CDR3 protein, CDR3 DNA. A D gene is named only where the DNA matches it firmly. A clone size is listed for some rows: how often the clone was seen (once, few, many), or a class if it is expanded.

TRBV12-3/TRBV12-4,TRBJ1-2,NA,NA,CASSLEPPGGYTF,TGTGCCAGCAGTTTGGAACCCCCAGGTGGCTACACCTTC
TRBV18,TRBJ2-5,NA,NA,CASSPPGAGAQYF,TGTGCCAGCTCACCACCTGGGGCTGGGGCCCAGTACTTC
TRBV9,TRBJ1-3,NA,NA,CASSLTAGDGNTIYF,TGTGCCAGCAGCTTGACCGCAGGGGACGGAAACACCATATATTTT
TRBV5-1,TRBJ2-1,NA,NA,CASSLEPGVVFEQFF,TGCGCCAGCAGCTTGGAGCCGGGAGTGGTCTTCGAGCAGTTCTTC
TRBV2,TRBJ2-3,NA,NA,CASDFAGADTQYF,TGTGCCAGCGATTTTGCAGGGGCAGATACGCAGTATTTT
TRBV12-5,TRBJ1-3,NA,NA,CASGPAGSGNTIYF,TGTGCTAGTGGACCCGCCGGCTCTGGAAACACCATATATTTT
TRBV3-1/TRBV3-2,TRBJ1-3,NA,few,CASSHRDNNIYF,TGTGCCAGCAGCCACCGGGACAATAACATATATTTT
TRBV11-3,TRBJ2-5,NA,NA,CASSPRAAGETQYF,TGTGCCAGCAGCCCCCGGGCCGCGGGAGAGACCCAGTACTTC
TRBV6-5,TRBJ1-2,TRBD1,NA,CASRGQGAMDYGYTF,TGTGCCAGCAGGGGACAGGGGGCTATGGACTATGGCTACACCTTC
TRBV4-2,TRBJ2-7,TRBD2,NA,CASSQDGLAGLYEQYF,TGTGCCAGCAGCCAGGACGGACTAGCGGGACTCTACGAGCAGTACTTC
TRBV7-9,TRBJ1-3,NA,NA,CASSLALTFSGNTIYF,TGTGCCAGCAGCTTAGCGTTGACTTTCTCTGGAAACACCATATATTTT
TRBV4-2,TRBJ2-1,TRBD2,NA,CASSQDIAGDSYNEQFF,TGTGCCAGCAGCCAGGATATAGCGGGAGACTCCTACAATGAGCAGTTCTTC
TRBV11-3,TRBJ2-3,NA,NA,CASSPGRTTVTDTQYF,TGTGCCAGCAGCCCCGGACGGACAACCGTAACAGATACGCAGTATTTT
TRBV7-2,TRBJ2-2,NA,NA,CASRFRDLSTGELFF,TGTGCCAGCAGATTCCGGGACTTAAGCACCGGGGAGCTGTTTTTT